This T cell receptor (beta chain) was profiled in a study of blood T cell repertoires in COVID-19. For the study at large: The study drew acute and convalescent COVID-19 samples from the United States, Italy and Spain.

The CDR3 length is 15 residues. V was clipped by 2 bases and J by 0 bases, with 9 bases between them. Germline values: CDR1 SGHNT, CDR2 YYREEE (reference sequence). Authors' methods: Reference gene primer amplification gave nucleated cell count estimates. Assay used: immunoSEQ multiplex PCR; TCRdb lists only in-frame clones, some missing. V and J calls and clone size follow that table, whereas D and trimming were derived from the DNA. Here the sample spans 81,000 or so clones, around nine tenths being singletons. This clone was found once. Sequencing used peripheral blood. This sequence joins TRBV5-4 and TRBJ1-3; the D gene is possibly TRBD1 (5 bases). This clonotype was obtained from a man in his sixties or seventies with active or convalescent COVID-19. The CDR3 DNA follows: TGTGCCAGCAGCTTCCAAGGGGCCTCTGGAAACACCATATATTTT. It yields the protein CASSFQGASGNTIYF.